The rows below give T cell receptor beta chains drawn from one sample of a study of T cell responses to AZD1222 COVID-19 vaccine. Data came from immunoSEQ multiplex PCR; TCRdb stores just in-frame clones and leaves some out. The sample carries 150,000 or so clones, around 93% recorded once. The material was peripheral blood, obtained on day 0 of AZD1222 vaccination. These receptors came from an adult in good health. Both conserved end residues are trimmed from each CDR3. Fields, in order: D gene, J gene, V gene, CDR3 length, CDR3 protein. D genes are given only for firm matches.

d_call: TRBD2
j_call: TRBJ2-7
v_call: TRBV7-2
cdr3_length: 12
cdr3_aa: ASSLSGGNYEQY

d_call: .
j_call: TRBJ1-5
v_call: TRBV6-6
cdr3_length: 11
cdr3_aa: ASSIQLHQPQH

d_call: TRBD1
j_call: TRBJ2-5
v_call: TRBV5-1
cdr3_length: 14
cdr3_aa: ASSLGDQGARETQY

d_call: TRBD1
j_call: TRBJ1-2
v_call: TRBV12-5
cdr3_length: 13
cdr3_aa: ASAREAGQLYGYT

d_call: .
j_call: TRBJ2-1
v_call: TRBV5-1
cdr3_length: 12
cdr3_aa: ASSFGMAYNEQF

d_call: .
j_call: TRBJ2-1
v_call: TRBV12-3/TRBV12-4
cdr3_length: 10
cdr3_aa: ASSPTRHEQF

d_call: TRBD1
j_call: TRBJ1-2
v_call: TRBV12-3/TRBV12-4
cdr3_length: 10
cdr3_aa: ASSGSGGGYT

d_call: .
j_call: TRBJ1-1
v_call: TRBV2
cdr3_length: 12
cdr3_aa: ASSVLGDNTEAF

d_call: .
j_call: TRBJ2-6
v_call: TRBV19
cdr3_length: 12
cdr3_aa: ASSRSGGANVLT

d_call: .
j_call: TRBJ1-5
v_call: TRBV6-5
cdr3_length: 12
cdr3_aa: ASSYAGGDQPQH

d_call: TRBD1
j_call: TRBJ2-7
v_call: TRBV5-4
cdr3_length: 9
cdr3_aa: ATRDSYEQY

d_call: .
j_call: TRBJ1-5
v_call: TRBV9
cdr3_length: 13
cdr3_aa: ASSVGQQPNQPQH

d_call: TRBD1
j_call: TRBJ2-7
v_call: TRBV7-9
cdr3_length: 13
cdr3_aa: ASSPYTGGMYEQY

d_call: .
j_call: TRBJ1-1
v_call: TRBV6-5
cdr3_length: 13
cdr3_aa: ASSYGRVVRTEAF

d_call: .
j_call: TRBJ1-2
v_call: TRBV30
cdr3_length: 10
cdr3_aa: AGLGQAYGYT

d_call: .
j_call: TRBJ1-6
v_call: TRBV28
cdr3_length: 13
cdr3_aa: ASSLRDGFVSPLH

d_call: .
j_call: TRBJ1-5
v_call: TRBV7-2
cdr3_length: 13
cdr3_aa: ASSWAGNSNQPQH

d_call: TRBD1
j_call: TRBJ1-6
v_call: TRBV19
cdr3_length: 13
cdr3_aa: ASTNQGASNSPLH

d_call: .
j_call: TRBJ1-2
v_call: TRBV5-3
cdr3_length: 14
cdr3_aa: ARSFGGSQANYGYT

d_call: .
j_call: TRBJ2-7
v_call: TRBV29-1
cdr3_length: 11
cdr3_aa: SVVGPSSYEQY

d_call: .
j_call: TRBJ1-6
v_call: TRBV12-3/TRBV12-4
cdr3_length: 10
cdr3_aa: ASSLVRSPLH

d_call: .
j_call: TRBJ1-2
v_call: TRBV29-1
cdr3_length: 10
cdr3_aa: SVEASNYGYT

d_call: TRBD1
j_call: TRBJ1-2
v_call: TRBV7-6
cdr3_length: 13
cdr3_aa: ASSLDPGQNYGYT

d_call: .
j_call: TRBJ2-2
v_call: TRBV18
cdr3_length: 10
cdr3_aa: ASSLRTGELF

d_call: TRBD1
j_call: TRBJ1-3
v_call: TRBV2
cdr3_length: 12
cdr3_aa: ASSQRTGRNTIY

d_call: TRBD1
j_call: TRBJ1-2
v_call: TRBV29-1
cdr3_length: 13
cdr3_aa: SVEVWYQGAYGYT

d_call: TRBD1
j_call: TRBJ1-5
v_call: TRBV28
cdr3_length: 12
cdr3_aa: ASVTGQGDQPQH

d_call: TRBD2
j_call: TRBJ2-1
v_call: TRBV11-1
cdr3_length: 14
cdr3_aa: ASSLGPAGNHNEQF

d_call: TRBD1
j_call: TRBJ1-2
v_call: TRBV6-6
cdr3_length: 12
cdr3_aa: ASSRDRGNYGYT

d_call: .
j_call: TRBJ1-1
v_call: TRBV6-5
cdr3_length: 12
cdr3_aa: ASSYSGGNTEAF

d_call: .
j_call: TRBJ1-3
v_call: TRBV5-1
cdr3_length: 12
cdr3_aa: ASSRTDGGNTIY

d_call: TRBD1
j_call: TRBJ1-2
v_call: TRBV4-1
cdr3_length: 13
cdr3_aa: ASSPAQGADYGYT

d_call: .
j_call: TRBJ1-6
v_call: TRBV4-2
cdr3_length: 13
cdr3_aa: ASSPWGAGHSPLH

d_call: .
j_call: TRBJ1-1
v_call: TRBV27
cdr3_length: 12
cdr3_aa: ASSLLARNTEAF

d_call: .
j_call: TRBJ1-5
v_call: TRBV7-2
cdr3_length: 10
cdr3_aa: ASSFNNQPQH

d_call: .
j_call: TRBJ2-1
v_call: TRBV11-2
cdr3_length: 9
cdr3_aa: ASSSPYEQF

d_call: .
j_call: TRBJ2-3
v_call: TRBV30
cdr3_length: 16
cdr3_aa: AWSVSPIGVEDTDTQY

d_call: .
j_call: TRBJ2-7
v_call: TRBV28
cdr3_length: 11
cdr3_aa: ASSSGQGYEQY

d_call: TRBD1
j_call: TRBJ2-3
v_call: TRBV7-8
cdr3_length: 14
cdr3_aa: ASSWTTGASTDTQY

d_call: .
j_call: TRBJ1-5
v_call: TRBV2
cdr3_length: 15
cdr3_aa: ASSEARQTYSNQPQH

d_call: .
j_call: TRBJ1-2
v_call: TRBV9
cdr3_length: 12
cdr3_aa: ASSVEYNGYGYT

d_call: .
j_call: TRBJ2-5
v_call: TRBV3-1/TRBV3-2
cdr3_length: 11
cdr3_aa: ASSQDHGETQY

d_call: .
j_call: TRBJ2-2
v_call: TRBV4-1
cdr3_length: 11
cdr3_aa: ASSPTGTGELF

d_call: .
j_call: TRBJ1-1
v_call: TRBV11-2
cdr3_length: 13
cdr3_aa: ASSSYRVVDTEAF

d_call: .
j_call: TRBJ1-4
v_call: TRBV7-9
cdr3_length: 13
cdr3_aa: ASSLAVQGGEKLF

d_call: .
j_call: TRBJ1-2
v_call: TRBV18
cdr3_length: 11
cdr3_aa: ASSGDNQYGYT

d_call: .
j_call: TRBJ1-1
v_call: TRBV3-1/TRBV3-2
cdr3_length: 11
cdr3_aa: ASSQGVNTEAF

d_call: .
j_call: TRBJ1-3
v_call: TRBV10-3
cdr3_length: 10
cdr3_aa: ATRGPGNTIY

d_call: TRBD1
j_call: TRBJ2-3
v_call: TRBV5-1
cdr3_length: 14
cdr3_aa: ASSSLDRGRSDTQY

d_call: TRBD1
j_call: TRBJ1-2
v_call: TRBV7-3
cdr3_length: 13
cdr3_aa: ASRSINRDSYGYT

d_call: TRBD2
j_call: TRBJ2-1
v_call: TRBV5-1
cdr3_length: 12
cdr3_aa: ASSIGLAINEQF

d_call: .
j_call: TRBJ2-2
v_call: TRBV7-3
cdr3_length: 12
cdr3_aa: ASSLVRDTGELF

d_call: .
j_call: TRBJ2-1
v_call: TRBV4-1
cdr3_length: 10
cdr3_aa: ASSQGAQGQF

d_call: .
j_call: TRBJ2-1
v_call: TRBV3-1/TRBV3-2
cdr3_length: 12
cdr3_aa: ASSQVGRYNEQF

d_call: TRBD1
j_call: TRBJ1-1
v_call: TRBV7-2
cdr3_length: 12
cdr3_aa: ASSLVGTGTEAF